The sample holds a few counts of the clone carrying this T cell receptor beta chain. TCRdb called the 5' RACE reads again in MiXCR, with one record for every CDR3 protein. The data contain about 55,000 distinct CDR3 sequences, around 3.6% of them singletons. This entry is derived from a study of neurological immune-mediated disorders. PBMCs stored at -80 C, numbering 2 million, were the origin of the unsorted libraries. The TCR originated in a man aged 30 to 45 with multiple sclerosis. Material for sequencing was PBMCs.

The DNA for the CDR3 is TGTGCCAGCAGGTCGACAGGAGGGGACACTGAAGCTTTCTTT. Translated: CASRSTGGDTEAFF. The chain links TRBV12-3 or TRBV12-4 to TRBJ1-1, with TRBD1 as a possible D gene (6 bases). The V gene lost 6 bases and the J gene lost 3 bases, with 14 bases spanning the gap. This CDR3 has 14 residues.